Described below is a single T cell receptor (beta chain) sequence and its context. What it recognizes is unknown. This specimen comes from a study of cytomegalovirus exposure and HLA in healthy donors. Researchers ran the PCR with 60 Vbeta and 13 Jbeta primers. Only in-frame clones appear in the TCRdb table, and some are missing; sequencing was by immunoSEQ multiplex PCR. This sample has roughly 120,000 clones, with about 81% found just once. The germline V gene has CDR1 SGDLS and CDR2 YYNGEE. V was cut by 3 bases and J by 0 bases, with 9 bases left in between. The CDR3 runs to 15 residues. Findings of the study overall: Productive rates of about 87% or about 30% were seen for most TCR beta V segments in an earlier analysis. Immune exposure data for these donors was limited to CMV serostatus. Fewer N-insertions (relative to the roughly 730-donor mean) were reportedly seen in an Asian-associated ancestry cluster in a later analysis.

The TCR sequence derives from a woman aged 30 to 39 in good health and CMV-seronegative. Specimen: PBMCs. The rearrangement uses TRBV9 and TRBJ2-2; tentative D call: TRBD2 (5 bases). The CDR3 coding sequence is TGTGCCAGCAGCGACCTACTAGCGAACACCGGGGAGCTGTTTTTT. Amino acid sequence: CASSDLLANTGELFF. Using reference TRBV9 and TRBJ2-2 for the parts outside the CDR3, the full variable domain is DSGVTQTPKHLITATGQRVTLRCSPRSGDLSVYWYQQSLDQGLQFLIQYYNGEERAKGNILERFSAQQFPDLHSELNLSSLELGDSALYFCASSDLLANTGELFFGEGSRLTVL.